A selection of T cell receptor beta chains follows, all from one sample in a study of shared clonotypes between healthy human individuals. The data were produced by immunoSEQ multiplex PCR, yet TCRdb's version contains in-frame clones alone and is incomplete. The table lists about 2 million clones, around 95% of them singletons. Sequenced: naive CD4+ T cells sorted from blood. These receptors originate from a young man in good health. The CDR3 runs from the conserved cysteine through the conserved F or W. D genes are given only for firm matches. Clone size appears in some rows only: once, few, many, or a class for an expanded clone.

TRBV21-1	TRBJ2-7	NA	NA	CASSKGAEPGQYF	TGTGCCAGCAGCAAAGGGGCCGAACCCGGGCAGTACTTC
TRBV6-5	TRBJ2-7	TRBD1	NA	CASSSGTGEVWEQYF	TGTGCCAGCAGCTCCGGGACAGGGGAGGTCTGGGAGCAGTACTTC
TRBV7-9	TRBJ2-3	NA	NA	CASSLAQLGDTQYF	TGTGCCAGCAGCTTAGCGCAGCTAGGGGATACGCAGTATTTT
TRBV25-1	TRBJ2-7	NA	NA	CASSASGLATGEQYF	TGTGCCAGCAGTGCCTCAGGGTTGGCTACTGGCGAGCAGTACTTC
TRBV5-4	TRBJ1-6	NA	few	CASSLGSGLNSPLHF	TGTGCCAGCAGCTTGGGGTCAGGACTGAATTCACCCCTCCACTTT
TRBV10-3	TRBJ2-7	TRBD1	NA	CAISEQIGQGAYEQYF	TGTGCCATCAGTGAGCAGATAGGACAGGGGGCTTACGAGCAGTACTTC
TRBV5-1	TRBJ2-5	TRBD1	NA	CASSLVGQGQGETQYF	TGCGCCAGCAGCTTAGTCGGACAGGGTCAGGGAGAGACCCAGTACTTC
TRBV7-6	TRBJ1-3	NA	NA	CASTKGADSGNTIYF	TGTGCCAGCACTAAAGGGGCAGACTCTGGAAACACCATATATTTT
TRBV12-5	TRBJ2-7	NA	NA	CASGLSGEHRYF	TGTGCTAGTGGTTTATCAGGGGAACATCGGTACTTC
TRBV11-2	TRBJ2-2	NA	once	CASSLVAGTGELFF	TGTGCCAGCAGCTTAGTGGCGGGCACCGGGGAGCTGTTTTTT
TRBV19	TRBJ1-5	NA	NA	CASSTSTRWVNQPQHF	TGTGCCAGTAGTACCTCGACCCGGTGGGTCAATCAGCCCCAGCATTTT
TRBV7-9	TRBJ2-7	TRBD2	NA	CASSQPGGVHEQYF	TGTGCCAGCTCTCAACCGGGAGGGGTCCACGAGCAGTACTTC
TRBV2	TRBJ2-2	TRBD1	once	CASSVRPGQLRGTGELFF	TGTGCCAGCAGCGTTAGACCGGGACAGCTTCGAGGGACCGGGGAGCTGTTTTTT
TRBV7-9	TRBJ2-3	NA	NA	CASSPLKGADTQYF	TGTGCCAGCAGCCCTTTGAAGGGGGCAGATACGCAGTATTTT
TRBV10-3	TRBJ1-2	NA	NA	CAISPQEGYDGYTF	TGTGCCATCAGCCCACAGGAGGGCTACGATGGCTACACCTTC
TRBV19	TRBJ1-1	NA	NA	CASSIDRFTEAFF	TGTGCCAGTAGTATAGACCGGTTCACTGAAGCTTTCTTT
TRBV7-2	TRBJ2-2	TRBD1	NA	CASSHWDRGAGELFF	TGTGCCAGCAGCCATTGGGACAGGGGGGCCGGGGAGCTGTTTTTT
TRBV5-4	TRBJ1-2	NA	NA	CASTPGRQFSSGYTF	TGTGCCAGCACTCCCGGGCGGCAGTTTAGTAGCGGCTACACCTTC
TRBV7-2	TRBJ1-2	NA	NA	CASSSKAWEGYTF	TGTGCCAGCAGCTCGAAGGCGTGGGAGGGCTACACCTTC
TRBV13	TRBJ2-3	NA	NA	CASSPPSSTDTQYF	TGTGCCAGCAGCCCCCCAAGCAGCACAGATACGCAGTATTTT
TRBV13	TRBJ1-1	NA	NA	CASSRERNTEAFF	TGTGCCAGCAGCAGGGAGAGGAACACTGAAGCTTTCTTT
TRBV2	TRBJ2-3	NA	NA	CASTRDTDTQYF	TGTGCCAGCACGAGGGACACAGATACGCAGTATTTT
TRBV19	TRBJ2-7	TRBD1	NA	CASTRTGGTYEQYF	TGTGCCAGTACTAGGACAGGGGGCACTTACGAGCAGTACTTC
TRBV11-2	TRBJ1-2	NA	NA	CASSLDGTWTEGYTF	TGTGCCAGCAGCTTAGATGGGACCTGGACGGAGGGCTACACCTTC
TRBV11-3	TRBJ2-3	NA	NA	CASSLDRPGRGSTDTQYF	TGTGCCAGCAGCTTAGATCGGCCAGGGCGGGGTAGCACAGATACGCAGTATTTT
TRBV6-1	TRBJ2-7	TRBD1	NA	CASSPGGQGAYEQYF	TGTGCCAGCAGCCCCGGGGGACAGGGGGCCTACGAGCAGTACTTC
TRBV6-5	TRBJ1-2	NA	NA	CASSSPTRGYTF	TGTGCCAGCAGTTCCCCGACACGAGGCTACACCTTC
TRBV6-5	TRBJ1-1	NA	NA	CASSLGGPAINTEAFF	TGTGCCAGCAGTTTAGGAGGTCCTGCAATTAACACTGAAGCTTTCTTT
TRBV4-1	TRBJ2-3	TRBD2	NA	CASSQSLPPPSGRGVGAQYF	TGCGCCAGCAGCCAATCTCTGCCCCCCCCTAGCGGGAGGGGCGTGGGTGCGCAGTATTTT
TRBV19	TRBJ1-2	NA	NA	CASSSRGEGYTF	TGTGCCAGTAGTAGTAGGGGAGAAGGCTACACCTTC
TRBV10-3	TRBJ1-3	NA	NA	CAISAPQGRVGNTIYF	TGTGCCATCAGTGCACCCCAGGGGAGGGTTGGAAACACCATATATTTT
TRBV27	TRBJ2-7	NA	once	CASSLRAERSYEQYF	TGTGCCAGCAGCCTCCGTGCGGAGCGGTCCTACGAGCAGTACTTC
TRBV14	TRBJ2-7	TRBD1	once	CASSRGTGNEQYF	TGTGCCAGCAGCCGAGGGACAGGTAATGAGCAGTACTTC
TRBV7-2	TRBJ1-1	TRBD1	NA	CASSSGTANMNTEAFF	TGTGCCAGCAGCTCCGGGACAGCCAACATGAACACTGAAGCTTTCTTT
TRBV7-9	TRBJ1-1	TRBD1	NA	CASSPRQGNTEAFF	TGTGCCAGCAGCCCCCGACAGGGGAACACTGAAGCTTTCTTT
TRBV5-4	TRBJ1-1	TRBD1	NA	CASRLDRGNTEAFF	TGTGCCAGCAGGCTCGACAGGGGAAACACTGAAGCTTTCTTT
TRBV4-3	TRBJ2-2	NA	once	CASSQESLYPGELFF	TGCGCCAGCAGCCAAGAATCCCTCTATCCCGGGGAGCTGTTTTTT
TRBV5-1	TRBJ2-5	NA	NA	CASSSNPRGASLEETQYF	TGCGCCAGCAGTTCCAATCCCAGGGGGGCCAGCCTTGAAGAGACCCAGTACTTC
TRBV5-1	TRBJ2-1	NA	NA	CASSLEAESYNEQFF	TGCGCCAGCAGCTTGGAGGCAGAATCTTACAATGAGCAGTTCTTC
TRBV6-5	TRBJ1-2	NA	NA	CASRDTTNYGYTF	TGTGCCAGCAGGGACACCACTAACTATGGCTACACCTTC
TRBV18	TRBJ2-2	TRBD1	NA	CASSRDSPNTGELFF	TGTGCCAGCTCACGGGACAGCCCGAACACCGGGGAGCTGTTTTTT
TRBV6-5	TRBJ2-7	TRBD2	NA	CASSPSGGYEQYF	TGTGCCAGCAGCCCAAGCGGGGGCTACGAGCAGTACTTC
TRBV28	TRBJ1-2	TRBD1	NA	CASSVPGQGHGYTF	TGTGCCAGCAGTGTTCCGGGACAGGGACATGGCTACACCTTC
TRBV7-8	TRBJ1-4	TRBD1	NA	CASSFQDRNGEKLFF	TGTGCCAGCAGCTTCCAGGACAGGAATGGCGAAAAACTGTTTTTT
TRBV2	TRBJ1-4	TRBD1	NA	CASSSLMDRSKLFF	TGTGCCAGCAGTTCTCTAATGGACAGGAGCAAACTGTTTTTT
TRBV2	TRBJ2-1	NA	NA	CASSLTGTESNEQFF	TGTGCCAGCAGTCTTACCGGGACGGAGTCCAATGAGCAGTTCTTC
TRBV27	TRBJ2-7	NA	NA	CASSFRLRGQQYF	TGTGCCAGCAGTTTCCGTCTGAGGGGCCAGCAGTACTTC
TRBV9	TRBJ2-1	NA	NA	CASSGGSAYNEQFF	TGTGCCAGCAGCGGGGGTAGCGCCTACAATGAGCAGTTCTTC
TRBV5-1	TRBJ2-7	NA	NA	CASRGHIAYEQYF	TGCGCCAGCAGAGGACACATAGCCTACGAGCAGTACTTC
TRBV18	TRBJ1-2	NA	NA	CASSPLTDNYGYTF	TGTGCCAGCTCACCCCTGACAGACAACTATGGCTACACCTTC
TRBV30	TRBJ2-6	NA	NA	CAWSLRRERISGANVLTF	TGTGCCTGGAGCCTAAGGAGAGAACGGATCTCTGGGGCCAACGTCCTGACTTTC
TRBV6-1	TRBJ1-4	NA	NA	CASSEAGRGGLFF	TGTGCCAGCAGTGAAGCTGGGCGGGGGGGCCTGTTTTTT
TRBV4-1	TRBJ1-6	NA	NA	CASSQEKGSSYNSPLHF	TGCGCCAGCAGCCAAGAAAAGGGGAGCTCCTATAATTCACCCCTCCACTTT
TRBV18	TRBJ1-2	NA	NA	CASSPLGGSPTYGYTF	TGTGCCAGCTCACCATTAGGAGGGTCCCCCACCTATGGCTACACCTTC
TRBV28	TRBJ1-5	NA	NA	CASSLPSLGSIRNQPQHF	TGTGCCAGCAGTTTACCCTCCTTGGGTAGTATTCGCAATCAGCCCCAGCATTTT
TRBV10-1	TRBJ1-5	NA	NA	CANQPPGRGDPNSNQPQHF	TGCGCCAACCAACCGCCCGGCAGGGGTGATCCCAATAGCAATCAGCCCCAGCATTTT
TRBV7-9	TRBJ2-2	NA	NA	CASSRGDGLLFF	TGTGCCAGCAGCAGAGGGGATGGGCTGCTGTTTTTT
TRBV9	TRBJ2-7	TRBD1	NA	CASSAHSGTGSYEQYF	TGTGCCAGCAGCGCCCACTCCGGGACAGGGTCTTACGAGCAGTACTTC
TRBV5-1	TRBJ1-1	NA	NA	CASSLTGLRSEAFF	TGCGCCAGCAGCTTGACCGGGCTCCGGTCTGAAGCTTTCTTT
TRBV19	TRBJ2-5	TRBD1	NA	CASGRDRDLEETQYF	TGTGCCAGTGGCCGGGACAGAGATTTAGAGGAGACCCAGTACTTC